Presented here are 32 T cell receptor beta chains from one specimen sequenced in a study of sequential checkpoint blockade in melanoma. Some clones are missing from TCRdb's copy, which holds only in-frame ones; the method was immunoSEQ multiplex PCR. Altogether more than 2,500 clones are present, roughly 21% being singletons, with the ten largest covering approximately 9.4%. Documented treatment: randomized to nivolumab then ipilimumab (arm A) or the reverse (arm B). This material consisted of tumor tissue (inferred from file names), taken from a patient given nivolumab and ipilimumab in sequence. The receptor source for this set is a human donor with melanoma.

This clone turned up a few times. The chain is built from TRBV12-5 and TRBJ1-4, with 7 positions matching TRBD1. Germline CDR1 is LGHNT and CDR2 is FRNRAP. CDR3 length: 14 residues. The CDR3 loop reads CASLNRGAGEKLFF. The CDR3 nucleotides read TGTGCCAGCCTAAACAGGGGAGCAGGGGAAAAACTGTTTTTT. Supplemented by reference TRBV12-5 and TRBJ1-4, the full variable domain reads DARVTQTPRHKVTEMGQEVTMRCQPILGHNTVFWYRQTMMQGLELLAYFRNRAPLDDSGMPKDRFSAEMPDATLATLKIQPSEPRDSAVYFCASLNRGAGEKLFFGSGTQLSVL.

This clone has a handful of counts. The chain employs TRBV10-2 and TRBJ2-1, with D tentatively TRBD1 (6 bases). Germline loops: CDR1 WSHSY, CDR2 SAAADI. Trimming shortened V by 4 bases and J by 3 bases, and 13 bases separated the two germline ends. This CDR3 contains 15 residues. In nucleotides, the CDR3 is TGCGCCAGCAGTGTGAAACAGGGTCTCTACAATGAGCAGTTCTTC. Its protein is CASSVKQGLYNEQFF.

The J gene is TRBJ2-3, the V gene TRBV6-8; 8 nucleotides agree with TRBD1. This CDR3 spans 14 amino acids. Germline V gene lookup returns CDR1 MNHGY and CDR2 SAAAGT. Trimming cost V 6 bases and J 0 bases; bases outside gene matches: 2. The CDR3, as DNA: TGTGCCAGCAGCCGGACAGGGAGCACAGATACGCAGTATTTT. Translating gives CASSRTGSTDTQYF.

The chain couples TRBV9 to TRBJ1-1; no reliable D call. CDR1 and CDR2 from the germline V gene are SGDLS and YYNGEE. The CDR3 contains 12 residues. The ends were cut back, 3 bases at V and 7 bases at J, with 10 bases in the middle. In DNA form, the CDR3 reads TGTGCCAGCAGCGGAAACAACGTTGAAGCTTTCTTT. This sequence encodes CASSGNNVEAFF.

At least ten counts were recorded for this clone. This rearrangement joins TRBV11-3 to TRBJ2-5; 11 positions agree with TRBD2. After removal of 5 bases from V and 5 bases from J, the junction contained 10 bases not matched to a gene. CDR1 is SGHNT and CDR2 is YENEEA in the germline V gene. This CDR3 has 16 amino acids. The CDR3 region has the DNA TGTGCCAGCAGCCCGGGACTAGCGGAGGGGGGGGAGACCCAGTACTTC. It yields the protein CASSPGLAEGGETQYF.

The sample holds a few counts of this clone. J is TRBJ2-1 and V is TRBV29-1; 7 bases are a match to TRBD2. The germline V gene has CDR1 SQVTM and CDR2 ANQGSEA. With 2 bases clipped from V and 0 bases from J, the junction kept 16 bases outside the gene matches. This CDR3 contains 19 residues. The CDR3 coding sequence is TGCAGCGTTGAATTCAGGGTTGTGCGGCGGGAGAGCTCCTACAATGAGCAGTTCTTC. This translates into CSVEFRVVRRESSYNEQFF.

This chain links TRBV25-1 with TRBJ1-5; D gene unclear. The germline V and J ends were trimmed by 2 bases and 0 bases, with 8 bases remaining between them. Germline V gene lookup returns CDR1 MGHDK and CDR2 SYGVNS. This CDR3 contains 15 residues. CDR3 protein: CASSEAGYSNQPQHF. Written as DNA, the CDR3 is TGTGCCAGCAGTGAAGCCGGGTATAGCAATCAGCCCCAGCATTTT. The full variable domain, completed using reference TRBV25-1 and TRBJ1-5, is EADIYQTPRYLVIGTGKKITLECSQTMGHDKMYWYQQDPGMELHLIHYSYGVNSTEKGDLSSESTVSRIRTEHFPLTLESARPSHTSQYLCASSEAGYSNQPQHFGDGTRLSIL.

In DNA form, the CDR3 reads TGTGCCAGCAGCCCGAGGTTAGGACAAACCTACAATGAGCAGTTCTTC. Its translation: CASSPRLGQTYNEQFF. This chain joins TRBV28 and TRBJ2-1; D possibly corresponds to TRBD1 (5 bases). The ends were cut back, 6 bases at V and 2 bases at J, with 17 bases in the middle. Looked up from germline, CDR1 is MDHEN and CDR2 is SYDVKM. The CDR3 runs to 16 residues. The variable domain in full, completed from reference TRBV28 and TRBJ2-1, reads DVKVTQSSRYLVKRTGEKVFLECVQDMDHENMFWYRQDPGLGLRLIYFSYDVKMKEKGDIPEGYSVSREKKERFSLILESASTNQTSMYLCASSPRLGQTYNEQFFGPGTRLTVL.

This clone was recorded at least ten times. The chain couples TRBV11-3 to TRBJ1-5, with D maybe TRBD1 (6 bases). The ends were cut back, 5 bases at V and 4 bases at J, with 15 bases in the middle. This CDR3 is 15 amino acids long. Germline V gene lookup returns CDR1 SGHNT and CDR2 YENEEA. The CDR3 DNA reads TGTGCCAGCAGCCCAGGGGCCAGAGGTAATCAGCCCCAGCATTTT. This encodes CASSPGARGNQPQHF.

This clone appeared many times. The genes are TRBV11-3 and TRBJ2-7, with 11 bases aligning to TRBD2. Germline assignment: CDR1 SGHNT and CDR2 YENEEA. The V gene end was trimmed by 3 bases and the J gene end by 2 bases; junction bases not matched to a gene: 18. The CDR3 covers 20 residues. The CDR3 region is CASSFQLRTSGSSLTYEQYF. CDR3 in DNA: TGTGCCAGCAGCTTCCAATTACGGACTAGCGGGTCCTCACTAACCTACGAGCAGTACTTC.

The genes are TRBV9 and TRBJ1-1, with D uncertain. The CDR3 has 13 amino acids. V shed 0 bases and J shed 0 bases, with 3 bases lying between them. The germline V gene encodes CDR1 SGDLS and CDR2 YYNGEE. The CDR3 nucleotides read TGTGCCAGCAGCGTAGCAGTGAACACTGAAGCTTTCTTT. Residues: CASSVAVNTEAFF.

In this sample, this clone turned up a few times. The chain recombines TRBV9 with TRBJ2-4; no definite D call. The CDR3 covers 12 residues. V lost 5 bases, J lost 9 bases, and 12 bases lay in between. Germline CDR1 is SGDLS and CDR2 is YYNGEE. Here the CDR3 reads CASSTPSAIQYF. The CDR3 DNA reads TGTGCCAGCAGTACGCCCTCAGCCATTCAGTACTTC.

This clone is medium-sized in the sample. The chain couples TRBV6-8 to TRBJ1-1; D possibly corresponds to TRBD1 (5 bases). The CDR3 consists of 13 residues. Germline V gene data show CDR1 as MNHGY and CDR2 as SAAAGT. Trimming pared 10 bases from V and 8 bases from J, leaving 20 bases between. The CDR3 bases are TGTGCCATCAGGACCGGTCCGGAGGGGGAAGCTTTCTTT. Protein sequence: CAIRTGPEGEAFF.

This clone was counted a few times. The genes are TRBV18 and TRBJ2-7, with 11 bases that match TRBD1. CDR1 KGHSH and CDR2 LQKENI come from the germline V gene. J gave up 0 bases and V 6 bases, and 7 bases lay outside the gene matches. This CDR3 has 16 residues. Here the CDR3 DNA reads TGTGCCAGCTCGGACCGGGACAGGGGGTACTCCTACGAGCAGTACTTC. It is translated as CASSDRDRGYSYEQYF.

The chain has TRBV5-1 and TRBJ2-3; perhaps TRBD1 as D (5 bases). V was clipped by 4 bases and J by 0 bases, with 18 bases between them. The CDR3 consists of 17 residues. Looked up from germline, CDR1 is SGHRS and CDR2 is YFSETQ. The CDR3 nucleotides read TGCGCCAGCAGCCGAACAACAGGCGAGGCGAGCACAGATACGCAGTATTTT. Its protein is CASSRTTGEASTDTQYF.

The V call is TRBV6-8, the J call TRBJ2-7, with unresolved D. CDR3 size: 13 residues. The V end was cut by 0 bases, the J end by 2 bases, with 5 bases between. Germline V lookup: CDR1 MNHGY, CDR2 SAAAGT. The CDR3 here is CASSYSPAYEQYF. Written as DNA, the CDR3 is TGTGCCAGCAGTTACTCCCCGGCCTACGAGCAGTACTTC.

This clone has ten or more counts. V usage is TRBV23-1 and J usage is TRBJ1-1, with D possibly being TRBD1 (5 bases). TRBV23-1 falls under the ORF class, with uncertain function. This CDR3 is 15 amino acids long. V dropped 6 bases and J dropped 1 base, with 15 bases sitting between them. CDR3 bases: TGCGCCAGCAGCCAAGGGGCAGGGCAGAACACTGAAGCTTTCTTT. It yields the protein CASSQGAGQNTEAFF.

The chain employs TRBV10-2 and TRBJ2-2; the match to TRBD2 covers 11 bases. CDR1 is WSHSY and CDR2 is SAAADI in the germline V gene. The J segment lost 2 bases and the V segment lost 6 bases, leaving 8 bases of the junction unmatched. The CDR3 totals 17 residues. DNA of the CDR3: TGCGCCAGCAGGCCTTCTAGCGGGAGGAACAACACCGGGGAGCTGTTTTTT. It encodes CASRPSSGRNNTGELFF.

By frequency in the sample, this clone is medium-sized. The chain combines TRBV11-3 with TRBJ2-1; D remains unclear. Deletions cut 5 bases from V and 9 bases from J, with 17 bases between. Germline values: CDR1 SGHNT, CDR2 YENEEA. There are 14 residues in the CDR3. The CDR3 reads CASSLGWLTGEQFF. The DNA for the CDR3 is TGTGCCAGCAGCCTTGGTTGGCTGACGGGTGAGCAGTTCTTC.

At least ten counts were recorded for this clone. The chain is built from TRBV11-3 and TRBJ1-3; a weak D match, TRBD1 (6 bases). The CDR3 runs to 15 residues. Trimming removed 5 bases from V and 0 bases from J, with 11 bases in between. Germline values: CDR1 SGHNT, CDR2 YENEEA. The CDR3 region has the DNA TGTGCCAGCAGCAAAACAGGGATCTCTGGAAACACCATATATTTT. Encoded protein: CASSKTGISGNTIYF.

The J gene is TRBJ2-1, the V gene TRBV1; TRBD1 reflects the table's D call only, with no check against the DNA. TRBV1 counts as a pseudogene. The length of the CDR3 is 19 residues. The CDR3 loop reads CASSSRLAGELSSYNEQFF. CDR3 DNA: TGCGCCAGCAGCTCAAGGTTGGCAGGGGAATTGAGCTCCTACAATGAGCAGTTCTTC.

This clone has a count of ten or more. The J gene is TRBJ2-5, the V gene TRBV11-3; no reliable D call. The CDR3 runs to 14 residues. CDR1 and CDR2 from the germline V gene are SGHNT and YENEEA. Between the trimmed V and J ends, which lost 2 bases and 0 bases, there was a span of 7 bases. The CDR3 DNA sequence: TGTGCCAGCAGCTTAACGGCAGACCAAGAGACCCAGTACTTC. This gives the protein CASSLTADQETQYF.

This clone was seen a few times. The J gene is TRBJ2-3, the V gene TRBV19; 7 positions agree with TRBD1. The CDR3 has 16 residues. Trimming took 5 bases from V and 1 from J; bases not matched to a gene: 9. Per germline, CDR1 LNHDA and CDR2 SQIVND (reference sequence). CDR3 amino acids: CASSPLPGQRTDTQYF. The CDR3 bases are TGTGCCAGTAGTCCGCTTCCGGGACAGCGCACAGATACGCAGTATTTT.

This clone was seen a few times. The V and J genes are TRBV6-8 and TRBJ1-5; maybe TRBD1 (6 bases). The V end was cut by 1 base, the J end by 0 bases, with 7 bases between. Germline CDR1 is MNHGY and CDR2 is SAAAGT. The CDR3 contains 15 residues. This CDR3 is CASSYWDNSNQPQHF. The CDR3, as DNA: TGTGCCAGCAGTTACTGGGACAATAGCAATCAGCCCCAGCATTTT.

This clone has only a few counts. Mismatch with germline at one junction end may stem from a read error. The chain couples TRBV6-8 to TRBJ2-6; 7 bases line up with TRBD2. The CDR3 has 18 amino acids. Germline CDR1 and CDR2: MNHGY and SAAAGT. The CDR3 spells CAISPPWEGLSGANVLTF. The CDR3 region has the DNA TGTGCCATCAGTCCGCCATGGGAGGGCCTCTCTGGGGCCAACGTCCTGACTTTC.

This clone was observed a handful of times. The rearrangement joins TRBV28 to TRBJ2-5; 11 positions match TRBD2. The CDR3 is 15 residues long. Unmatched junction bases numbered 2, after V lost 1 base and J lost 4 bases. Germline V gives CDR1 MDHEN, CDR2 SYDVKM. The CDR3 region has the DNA TGTGCCAGCAGTTTATTACTAGCGGGAGTAGAGACCCAGTACTTC. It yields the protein CASSLLLAGVETQYF. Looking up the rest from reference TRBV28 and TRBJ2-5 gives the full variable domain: DVKVTQSSRYLVKRTGEKVFLECVQDMDHENMFWYRQDPGLGLRLIYFSYDVKMKEKGDIPEGYSVSREKKERFSLILESASTNQTSMYLCASSLLLAGVETQYFGPGTRLLVL.

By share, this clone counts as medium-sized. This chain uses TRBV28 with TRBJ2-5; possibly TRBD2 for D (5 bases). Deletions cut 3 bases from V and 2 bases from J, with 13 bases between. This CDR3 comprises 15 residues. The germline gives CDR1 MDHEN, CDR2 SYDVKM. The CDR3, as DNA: TGTGCCAGCAGTTTGTTTCGAGCGGATCAAGAGACCCAGTACTTC. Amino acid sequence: CASSLFRADQETQYF.

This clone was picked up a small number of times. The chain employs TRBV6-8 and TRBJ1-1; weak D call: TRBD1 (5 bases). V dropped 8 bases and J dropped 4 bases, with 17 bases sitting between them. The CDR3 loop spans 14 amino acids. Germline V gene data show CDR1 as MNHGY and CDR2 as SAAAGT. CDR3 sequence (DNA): TGTGCCAGCCATCGGGGGGGAAAGTTCACTGAAGCTTTCTTT. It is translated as CASHRGGKFTEAFF.

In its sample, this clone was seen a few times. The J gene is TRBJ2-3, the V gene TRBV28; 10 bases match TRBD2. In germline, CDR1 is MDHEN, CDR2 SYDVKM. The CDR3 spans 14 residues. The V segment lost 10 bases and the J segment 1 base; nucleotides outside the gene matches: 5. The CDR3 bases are TGTGCCACCTTGACTAGCGGGCGCACAGATACGCAGTATTTT. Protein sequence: CATLTSGRTDTQYF.

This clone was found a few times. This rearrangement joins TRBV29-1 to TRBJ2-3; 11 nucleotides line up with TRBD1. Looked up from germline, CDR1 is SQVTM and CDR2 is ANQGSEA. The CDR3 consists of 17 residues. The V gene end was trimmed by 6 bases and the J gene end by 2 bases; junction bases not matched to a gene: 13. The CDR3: CSVDGTGTGGSTDTQYF. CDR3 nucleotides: TGCAGCGTGGATGGAACCGGGACAGGGGGTTCCACAGATACGCAGTATTTT.

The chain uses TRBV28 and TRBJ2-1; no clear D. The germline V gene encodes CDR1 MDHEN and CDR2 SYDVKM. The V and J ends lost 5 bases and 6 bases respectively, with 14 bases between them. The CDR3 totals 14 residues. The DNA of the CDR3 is TGTGCCAGCAGTGCGGACGGAAAATTCAATGAGCAGTTCTTC. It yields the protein CASSADGKFNEQFF.

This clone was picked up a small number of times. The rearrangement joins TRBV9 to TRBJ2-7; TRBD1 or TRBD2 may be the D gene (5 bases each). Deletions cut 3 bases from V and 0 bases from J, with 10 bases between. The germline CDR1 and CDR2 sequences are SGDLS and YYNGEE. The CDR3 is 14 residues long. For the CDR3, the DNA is TGTGCCAGCAGCGCTGGGGGTGTCTCCTACGAGCAGTACTTC. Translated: CASSAGGVSYEQYF.